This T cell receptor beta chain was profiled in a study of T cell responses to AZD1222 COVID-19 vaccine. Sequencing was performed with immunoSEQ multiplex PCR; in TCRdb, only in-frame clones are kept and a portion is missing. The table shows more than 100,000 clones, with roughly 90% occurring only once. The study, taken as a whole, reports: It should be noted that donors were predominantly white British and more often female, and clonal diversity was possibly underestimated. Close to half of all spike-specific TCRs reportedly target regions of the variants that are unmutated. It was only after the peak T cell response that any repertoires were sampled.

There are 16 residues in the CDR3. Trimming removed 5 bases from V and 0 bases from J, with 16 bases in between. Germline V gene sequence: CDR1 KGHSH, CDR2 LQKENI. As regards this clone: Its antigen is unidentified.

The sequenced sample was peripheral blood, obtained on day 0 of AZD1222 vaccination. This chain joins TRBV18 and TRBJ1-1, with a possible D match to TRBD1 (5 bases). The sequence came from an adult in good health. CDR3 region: CASSAFTGRLNTEAFF. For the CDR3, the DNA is TGTGCCAGCTCAGCCTTTACGGGACGTTTGAACACTGAAGCTTTCTTT.